This T cell receptor (beta chain) was recovered during a study of shared clonotypes between healthy human individuals. Clones were read by immunoSEQ multiplex PCR, and TCRdb kept only the in-frame ones, dropping some. This repertoire shows approximately 2,300,000 clones, approximately 90% found once; its top ten account for approximately 0.4%. V trimming: 4 bases; J trimming: 4 bases; junction bases outside the gene matches: 8. CDR1 is MNHEY, CDR2 SVGAGI, per germline. The CDR3 contains 15 residues. Study-level results: Incompleteness in sorted-subset sequencing, despite large depth, was shown by rarefaction.

Participating donors were healthy, HIV-negative adults free of recent acute infections or vaccinations. Both subsets, CD45RA+ naive and CD45RA-negative memory, were split from the CD4+ cells. Comments on this clone: Its antigen remains unidentified.

The sequencing sample was made of naive CD4+ T cells from PBMCs. As for subset: CD45RA+ positively selected. The rearrangement uses TRBV6-5 and TRBJ1-1; TRBD1 aligns across 8 bases. This sequence was found in a man aged 18 to 29 in good health. Some clones in this sample may be carry-over from other donors' samples. The CDR3, as DNA: TGTGCCAGCAGTTCGGCAGGGGGCGAGGCCACTGAAGCTTTCTTT. Translation: CASSSAGGEATEAFF.